The 9 T cell receptor beta chains below all came from one sample that was sequenced in a study of blood T cells in healthy people across ages. A second PCR, run for about 7 to 11 cycles, used a sample-barcoded 5' primer plus a J-beta primer mix. TCRdb re-called the 5' RACE reads with MiXCR, one entry per CDR3 protein. The table lists over 600,000 distinct CDR3 sequences, roughly 21% of them singletons. The sequenced material came from blood. The receptors stem from a man between 65 and 79 years old in good health.

This clonotype appeared a few times. The rearrangement links TRBV12-3 or TRBV12-4 to TRBJ2-3, with D uncertain. The V and J ends lost 4 bases and 1 base respectively, with 12 bases between them. This CDR3 comprises 15 residues. As DNA, the CDR3 is TGTGCCAGCAGTTCCGACGTCACAGGCACAGATACGCAGTATTTT. It is translated as CASSSDVTGTDTQYF.

The CDR3 protein is CATEPSGTGIVYEQYF. DNA for the CDR3: TGTGCCACCGAACCCTCCGGGACAGGGATAGTCTACGAGCAGTACTTC. The rearrangement joins TRBV10-3 to TRBJ2-7; 9 bases are shared with TRBD1. Germline CDR1 is ENHRY and CDR2 is SYGVKD. With V trimmed by 10 bases and J by 3 bases, 16 bases remained unmatched. The CDR3 spans 16 residues.

This clonotype was observed a few times. The genes are TRBV9 and TRBJ1-2; D is possibly TRBD1 (6 bases). The CDR3 is made up of 17 amino acids. The V and J ends lost 3 bases and 2 bases respectively, with 20 bases between them. Germline-derived CDR1 and CDR2 are SGDLS and YYNGEE. CDR3 bases: TGTGCCAGCAGCGACCCGGCCCTCAGGGGCCGGAACTATGGCTACACCTTC. It encodes CASSDPALRGRNYGYTF.

This chain's CDR3 is CSARTWAKPGTDTQYF. In nucleotides, the CDR3 is TGCAGTGCTAGGACGTGGGCCAAACCGGGCACAGATACGCAGTATTTT. This chain links TRBV20-1 with TRBJ2-3; D remains ambiguous. This CDR3 spans 16 amino acids. Looked up from germline, CDR1 is DFQATT and CDR2 is SNEGSKA (reference sequence). V lost 3 bases and J 1 base, leaving 17 bases between the germline ends.

The chain combines TRBV20-1 with TRBJ2-4, with D possibly matching TRBD1 (6 bases). The germline gives CDR1 DFQATT, CDR2 SNEGSKA (reference sequence). The CDR3 covers 17 residues. V was trimmed by 5 bases and J by 6 bases, leaving 26 bases between them. CDR3 protein: CSAGSDSGALGANIQYF. CDR3 in DNA: TGCAGTGCTGGTAGCGATTCAGGGGCCCTGGGGGCAAACATTCAGTACTTC.

The rearrangement uses TRBV10-3 and TRBJ2-2, with TRBD2 as a possible D gene (5 bases). The CDR3 contains 15 residues. Germline-derived CDR1 and CDR2 are ENHRY and SYGVKD. Trimming removed 7 bases from V and 4 bases from J, with 16 bases in between. CDR3: CAITEGTAGTGELFF. The CDR3 DNA sequence: TGTGCCATCACTGAAGGAACCGCGGGCACCGGGGAGCTGTTTTTT.

The chain combines TRBV11-1 with TRBJ2-5; a weak D match, TRBD2 (6 bases). CDR3 length: 14 residues. V was shortened by 1 base and J by 5 bases, with 11 bases between the two germline ends. Germline CDR1 SGHAT, CDR2 FQDESV (reference sequence). This chain's CDR3 is CASSLVAGMETQYF. The CDR3 bases are TGTGCCAGCAGCTTAGTGGCGGGAATGGAGACCCAGTACTTC.

This clonotype was recorded at least ten times. V is TRBV6-1 and J is TRBJ2-7; D may be TRBD2 (5 bases). The CDR3 extends over 14 amino acids. V lost 4 bases and J 7 bases, leaving 17 bases between the germline ends. Germline V gives CDR1 MNHNS, CDR2 SASEGT. The CDR3 here is CASSGTSEWKEQYF. The DNA of the CDR3 is TGTGCCAGCAGTGGGACTTCGGAATGGAAAGAGCAGTACTTC.

The J gene is TRBJ2-5, the V gene TRBV12-5; 8 nucleotides align to TRBD1. This CDR3 spans 14 amino acids. Germline V gene sequence: CDR1 LGHNT, CDR2 FRNRAP. Trimming at V came to 11 bases and at J to 4 bases, leaving 12 bases not matched to a gene. The CDR3 is CASSGQGAGETQYF. CDR3 nucleotide sequence: TGTGCTTCATCCGGGCAGGGGGCAGGAGAGACCCAGTACTTC.